This T cell receptor beta chain comes out of a study of spatial heterogeneity in lung cancer. Trimming removed 3 bases from V and 4 bases from J, with 19 bases in between. CDR1 and CDR2 (germline): SGHTA, FQGNSA. The CDR3 covers 17 residues. TCR cDNA molecules each had a unique molecular identifier. TCRdb ran MiXCR on the 5' RACE reads and lists one entry per CDR3 protein. This table holds some 100,000 distinct CDR3 sequences, under 9% found once. Time point in this sample: sample taken at primary tumor resection. Whole RNA, which was extracted from tumor, nontumor lung tissue or frozen PBMC, was sequenced without any cell sorting.

The specimen comprised PBMCs, sampled at surgery. This receptor was obtained from a male donor with early-stage non-small cell lung cancer. The V gene is TRBV7-2, the J gene TRBJ2-4, with D hard to call. The CDR3 region is CASSFVNYLALKNIQYF. The CDR3 DNA reads as TGTGCCAGCAGCTTTGTGAATTATCTGGCCTTGAAAAACATTCAGTACTTC.